The 11 T cell receptor beta chains given below trace back to one sample, sequenced in a study of T-cell memory formation after mild COVID-19. In TCRdb, the 5' RACE reads were re-called with MiXCR into one record per CDR3 protein. This table holds 350,000 or so distinct CDR3 sequences, 21% found once. The sequencing sample was made of PBMCs or a T cell subset sorted from them (not recorded which). The receptors were gathered from an adult woman who had mild COVID-19 (a few samples of this study predate the infection). Cell type and time point are not known.

A few counts support this clonotype. The rearrangement uses TRBV7-2 and TRBJ1-1, with 8 bases identical to TRBD1. Germline CDR1 and CDR2: SGHTA and FQGNSA. V shed 11 bases, J shed 4 bases, and the junction held 15 bases outside the gene matches. The CDR3 spans 15 residues. CDR3 coding DNA: TGTGCCGGCACGAACGACCAGGGGGCATTCACTGAAGCTTTCTTT. Translating it yields CAGTNDQGAFTEAFF.

V usage is TRBV4-3 and J usage is TRBJ2-1; 9 positions agree with TRBD2. The CDR3 is made up of 15 amino acids. V shed 0 bases and J 9 bases; nucleotides not matched to a gene: 6. Germline values: CDR1 LGHNA, CDR2 YSLEER. DNA for the CDR3: TGCGCCAGCAGCCAAGATCCGGCTAGCGGGATTGAGCAGTTCTTC. Protein product: CASSQDPASGIEQFF.

This clonotype was counted a few times. This sequence joins TRBV29-1 and TRBJ2-3; 8 nucleotides match TRBD2. CDR3 size: 15 residues. The germline V gene encodes CDR1 SQVTM and CDR2 ANQGSEA. The junction had 12 bases not matched to a gene; V was cut back by 6 bases and J by 4 bases. CDR3 sequence: CSVGGGTSISDTQYF. The CDR3 region has the DNA TGCAGCGTCGGAGGCGGGACTAGTATCTCAGATACGCAGTATTTT.

The V gene is TRBV29-1, the J gene TRBJ2-1; 9 positions agree with TRBD2. Germline V lookup: CDR1 SQVTM, CDR2 ANQGSEA. This CDR3 is 15 amino acids long. V was pared by 2 bases and J by 7 bases, with 9 bases of the junction left unmatched. The CDR3 DNA is TGCAGCGTTGAATGGGGAGGGCTAGCGGGAAATGAGCAGTTCTTC. Translation gives CSVEWGGLAGNEQFF.

This clonotype came up a few times. The CDR3 loop is CASSLYWGEKETQYF. As DNA, the CDR3 is TGCGCCAGCAGCTTGTATTGGGGAGAGAAAGAGACCCAGTACTTC. V and J are TRBV5-1 and TRBJ2-5, with a weak D call TRBD2 (5 bases). Germline CDR1 SGHRS, CDR2 YFSETQ. There are 15 residues in the CDR3. V lost 1 base to trimming and J lost 3 bases, with 13 bases between them.

This chain uses TRBV27 with TRBJ2-5, with D perhaps matching TRBD1 or TRBD2 (6 bases each). The CDR3 runs to 15 residues. V lost 5 bases, J lost 1 base, and 14 bases lay in between. Per the germline V gene, CDR1 is MNHEY and CDR2 is SMNVEV (reference sequence). The CDR3, as DNA: TGTGCCAGCAGTCTCGGGGGCCTAGGCCAAGAGACCCAGTACTTC. It codes for CASSLGGLGQETQYF.

There are a few counts of this clonotype. This chain connects TRBV13 to TRBJ1-2, with 8 bases identical to TRBD1. V shed 1 base, J shed 6 bases, and the junction held 7 bases outside the gene matches. The germline V gene has CDR1 PRHDT and CDR2 FYEKMQ (reference sequence). The CDR3 covers 15 residues. CDR3 sequence (DNA): TGTGCCAGCAGCTTAGTCCCGACAGGGGATAATGGCTACACCTTC. Its protein is CASSLVPTGDNGYTF.

The V gene is TRBV11-3, the J gene TRBJ2-7, with TRBD2 matching over 11 bases. The CDR3 is made up of 15 amino acids. Germline-derived CDR1 and CDR2 are SGHNT and YENEEA. The V segment lost 5 bases and the J segment 2 bases; nucleotides outside the gene matches: 5. The CDR3 DNA reads TGTGCCAGCAGCAAGGGACTAGCGGCCACCTACGAGCAGTACTTC. It codes for CASSKGLAATYEQYF.

In this sample, this clonotype turned up a few times. The chain links TRBV12-3 or TRBV12-4 to TRBJ1-2, with D unresolved. Trimming stripped 4 bases from V and 6 bases from J, with 6 bases between. The CDR3 has 11 amino acids. The CDR3 loop reads CASSSGDGYTF. The CDR3 nucleotides read TGTGCCAGCAGTTCCGGAGATGGCTACACCTTC.

The rearrangement joins TRBV29-1 to TRBJ1-5; D uncertain. This CDR3 is built from 12 residues. V lost 4 bases and J 4 bases, leaving 8 bases between the germline ends. Looked up from germline, CDR1 is SQVTM and CDR2 is ANQGSEA. The CDR3 region has the DNA TGCAGCGTTGCTCAGCTTAATCAGCCCCAGCATTTT. This sequence encodes CSVAQLNQPQHF.

This clonotype was counted many times. This rearrangement joins TRBV7-9 to TRBJ2-3, with a tentative D call TRBD1 (5 bases). The germline CDR1 and CDR2 sequences are SEHNR and FQNEAQ (reference sequence). Trimming removed 4 bases at V and 6 bases at J, with 29 bases between. The CDR3 has 19 residues. The CDR3 loop reads CASSSSRLRVGAYDDTQYF. The CDR3 DNA sequence: TGTGCCAGCAGCTCCTCACGGCTTCGGGTAGGGGCCTACGACGATACGCAGTATTTT.